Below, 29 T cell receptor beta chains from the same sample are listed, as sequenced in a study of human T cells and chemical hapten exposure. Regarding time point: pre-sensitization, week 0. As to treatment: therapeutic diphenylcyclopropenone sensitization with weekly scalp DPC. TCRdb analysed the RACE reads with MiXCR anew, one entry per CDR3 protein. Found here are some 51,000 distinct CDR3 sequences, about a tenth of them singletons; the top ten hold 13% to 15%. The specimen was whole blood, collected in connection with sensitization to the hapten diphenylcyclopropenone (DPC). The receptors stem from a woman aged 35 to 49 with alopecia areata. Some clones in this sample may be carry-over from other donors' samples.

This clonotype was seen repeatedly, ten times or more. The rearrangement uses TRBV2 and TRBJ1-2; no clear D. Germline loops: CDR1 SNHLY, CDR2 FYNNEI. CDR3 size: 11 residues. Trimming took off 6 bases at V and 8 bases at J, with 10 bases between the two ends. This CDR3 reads CASRRRWGYTF. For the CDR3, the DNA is TGTGCCAGCAGGAGGAGATGGGGCTACACCTTC.

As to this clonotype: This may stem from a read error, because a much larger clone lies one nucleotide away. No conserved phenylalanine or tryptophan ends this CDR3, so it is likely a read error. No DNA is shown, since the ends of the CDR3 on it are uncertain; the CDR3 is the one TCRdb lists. This CDR3 reads CASLGGKASYEQYS. The chain couples TRBV21-1 to TRBJ2-7; TRBD2, as called in the table, went unchecked against the DNA. TRBV21-1 is annotated as a pseudogene. The CDR3 totals 14 residues, both ends included.

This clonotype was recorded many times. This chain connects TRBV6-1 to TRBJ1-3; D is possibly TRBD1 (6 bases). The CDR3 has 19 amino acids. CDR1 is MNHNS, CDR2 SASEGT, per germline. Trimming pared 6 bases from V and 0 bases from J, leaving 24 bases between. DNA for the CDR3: TGTGCCAGCAGGGGGACATCCAAACCGACAGACTCCTCTGGAAACACCATATATTTT. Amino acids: CASRGTSKPTDSSGNTIYF.

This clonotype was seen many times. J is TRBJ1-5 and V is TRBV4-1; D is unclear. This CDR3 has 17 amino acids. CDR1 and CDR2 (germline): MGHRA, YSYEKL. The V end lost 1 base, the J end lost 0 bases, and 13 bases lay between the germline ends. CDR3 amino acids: CASSQGAAQDSNQPQHF. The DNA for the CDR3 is TGCGCCAGCAGCCAAGGGGCAGCCCAGGATAGCAATCAGCCCCAGCATTTT.

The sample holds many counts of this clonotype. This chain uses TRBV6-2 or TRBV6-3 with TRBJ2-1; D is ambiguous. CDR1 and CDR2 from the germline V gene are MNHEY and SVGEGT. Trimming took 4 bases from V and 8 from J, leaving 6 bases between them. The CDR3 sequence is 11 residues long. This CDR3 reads CASSLGDEQFF. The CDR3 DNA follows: TGTGCCAGCAGTTTGGGCGATGAGCAGTTCTTC.

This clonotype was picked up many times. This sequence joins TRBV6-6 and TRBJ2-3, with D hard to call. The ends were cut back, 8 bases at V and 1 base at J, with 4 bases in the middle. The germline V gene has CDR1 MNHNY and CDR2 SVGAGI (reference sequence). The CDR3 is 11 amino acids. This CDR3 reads CASVGTDTQYF. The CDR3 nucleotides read TGTGCCAGCGTCGGCACAGATACGCAGTATTTT.

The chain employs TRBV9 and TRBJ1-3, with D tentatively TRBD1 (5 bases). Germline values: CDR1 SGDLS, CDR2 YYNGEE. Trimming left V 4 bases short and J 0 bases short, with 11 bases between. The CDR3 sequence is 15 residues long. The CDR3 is CASSPTESSGNTIYF. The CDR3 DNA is TGTGCCAGCAGCCCGACAGAATCCTCTGGAAACACCATATATTTT.

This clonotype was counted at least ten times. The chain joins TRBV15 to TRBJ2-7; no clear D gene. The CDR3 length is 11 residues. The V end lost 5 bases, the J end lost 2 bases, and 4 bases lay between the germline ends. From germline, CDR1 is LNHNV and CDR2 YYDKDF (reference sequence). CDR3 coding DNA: TGTGCCACCAGCTCCACCTACGAGCAGTACTTC. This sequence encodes CATSSTYEQYF.

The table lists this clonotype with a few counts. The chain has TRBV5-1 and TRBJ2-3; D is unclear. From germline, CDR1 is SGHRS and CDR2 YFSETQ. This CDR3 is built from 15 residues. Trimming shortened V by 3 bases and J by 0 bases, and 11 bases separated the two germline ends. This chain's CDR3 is CASSSDGSSTDTQYF. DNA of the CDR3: TGCGCCAGCAGCTCGGACGGATCTAGCACAGATACGCAGTATTTT.

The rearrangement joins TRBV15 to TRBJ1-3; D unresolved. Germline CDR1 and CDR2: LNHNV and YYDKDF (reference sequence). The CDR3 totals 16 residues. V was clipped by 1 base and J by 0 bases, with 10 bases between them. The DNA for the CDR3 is TGTGCCACCAGCAGAGGGATACCGGGCTCTGGAAACACCATATATTTT. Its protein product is CATSRGIPGSGNTIYF.

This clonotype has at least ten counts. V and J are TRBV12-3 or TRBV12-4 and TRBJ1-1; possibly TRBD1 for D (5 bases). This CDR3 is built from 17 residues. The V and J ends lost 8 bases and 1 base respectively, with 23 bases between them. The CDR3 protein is CASGSRGRVSANTEAFF. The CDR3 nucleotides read TGTGCCAGCGGATCCCGTGGCAGGGTATCTGCGAACACTGAAGCTTTCTTT.

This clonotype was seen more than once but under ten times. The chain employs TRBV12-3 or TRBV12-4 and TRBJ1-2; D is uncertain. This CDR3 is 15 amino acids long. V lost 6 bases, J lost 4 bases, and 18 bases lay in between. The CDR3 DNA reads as TGTGCCAGCAGACTGAACGGGGTGCGGGTCTATGGCTACACCTTC. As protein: CASRLNGVRVYGYTF.

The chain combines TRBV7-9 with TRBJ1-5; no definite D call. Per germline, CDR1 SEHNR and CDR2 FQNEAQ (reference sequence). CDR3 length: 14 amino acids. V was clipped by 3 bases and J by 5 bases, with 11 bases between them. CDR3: CASSFGMDDQPQHF. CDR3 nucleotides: TGTGCCAGCAGCTTTGGGATGGACGATCAGCCCCAGCATTTT.

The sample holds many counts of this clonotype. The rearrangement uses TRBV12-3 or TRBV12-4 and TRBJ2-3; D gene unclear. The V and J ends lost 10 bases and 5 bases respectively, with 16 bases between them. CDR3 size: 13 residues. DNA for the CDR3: TGTGCCAATACTCATTCATTTGAAGATACGCAGTATTTT. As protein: CANTHSFEDTQYF.

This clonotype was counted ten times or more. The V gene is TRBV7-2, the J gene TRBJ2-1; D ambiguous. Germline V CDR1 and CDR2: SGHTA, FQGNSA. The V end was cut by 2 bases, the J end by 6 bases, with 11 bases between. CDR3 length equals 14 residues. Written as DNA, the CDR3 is TGTGCCAGCAGCTTAATGGGGAATGTCAATGAGCAGTTCTTC. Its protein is CASSLMGNVNEQFF.

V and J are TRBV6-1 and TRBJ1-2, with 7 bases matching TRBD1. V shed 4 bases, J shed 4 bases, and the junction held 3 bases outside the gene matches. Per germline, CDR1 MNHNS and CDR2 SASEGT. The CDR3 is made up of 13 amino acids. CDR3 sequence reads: CASSVGQTYGYTF. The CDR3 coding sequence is TGTGCCAGCAGTGTGGGACAGACCTATGGCTACACCTTC.

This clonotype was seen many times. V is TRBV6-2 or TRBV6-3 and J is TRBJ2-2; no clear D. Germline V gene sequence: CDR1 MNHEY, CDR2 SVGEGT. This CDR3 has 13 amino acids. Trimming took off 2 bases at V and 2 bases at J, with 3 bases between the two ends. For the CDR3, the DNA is TGTGCCAGCAGTTACAGCAACACCGGGGAGCTGTTTTTT. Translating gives CASSYSNTGELFF.

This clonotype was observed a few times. CDR3 nucleotide sequence: TGTGCCAGCAGTTTCGGACAGGGACGGGCTTTCTTT. Its protein is CASSFGQGRAFF. This sequence joins TRBV2 and TRBJ1-1, with TRBD1 identical over 8 bases. Trimming took 5 bases from V and 11 from J; bases not matched to a gene: 7. The CDR3 length is 12 residues. Germline V gives CDR1 SNHLY, CDR2 FYNNEI.

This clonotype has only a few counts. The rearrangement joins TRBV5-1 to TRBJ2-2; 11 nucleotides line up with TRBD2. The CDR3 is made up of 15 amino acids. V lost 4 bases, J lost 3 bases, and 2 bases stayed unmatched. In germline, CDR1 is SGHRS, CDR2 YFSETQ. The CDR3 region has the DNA TGCGCCAGCAGCCGGGGACTAGCGGACACCGGGGAGCTGTTTTTT. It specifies CASSRGLADTGELFF.

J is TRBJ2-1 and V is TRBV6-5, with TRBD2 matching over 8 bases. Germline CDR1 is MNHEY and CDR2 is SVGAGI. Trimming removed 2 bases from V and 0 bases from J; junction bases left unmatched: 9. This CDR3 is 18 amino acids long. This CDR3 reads CASSYGSGGLISYNEQFF. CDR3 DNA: TGTGCCAGCAGTTACGGCAGCGGGGGTTTGATCTCCTACAATGAGCAGTTCTTC.

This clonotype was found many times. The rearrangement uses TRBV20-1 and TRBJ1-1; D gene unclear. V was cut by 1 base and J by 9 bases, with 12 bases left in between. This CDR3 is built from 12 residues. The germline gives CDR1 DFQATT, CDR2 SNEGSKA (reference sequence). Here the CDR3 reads CSARVDNIQAFF. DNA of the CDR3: TGCAGTGCTAGAGTCGACAATATCCAAGCTTTCTTT.

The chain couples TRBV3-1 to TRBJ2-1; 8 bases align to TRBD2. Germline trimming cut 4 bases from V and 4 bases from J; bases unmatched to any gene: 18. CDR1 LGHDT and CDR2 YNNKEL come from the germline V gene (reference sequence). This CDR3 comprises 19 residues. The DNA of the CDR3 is TGTGCCAGCAGCCTCTTAGGGCGCGGGGGGCCCGCGGGATACAATGAGCAGTTCTTC. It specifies CASSLLGRGGPAGYNEQFF.

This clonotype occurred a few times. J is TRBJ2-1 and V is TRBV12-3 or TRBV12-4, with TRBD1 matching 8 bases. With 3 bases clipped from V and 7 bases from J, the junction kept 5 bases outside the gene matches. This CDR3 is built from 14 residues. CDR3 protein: CASSFDRGTNEQFF. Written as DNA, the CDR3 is TGTGCCAGCAGTTTCGACAGGGGAACTAATGAGCAGTTCTTC.

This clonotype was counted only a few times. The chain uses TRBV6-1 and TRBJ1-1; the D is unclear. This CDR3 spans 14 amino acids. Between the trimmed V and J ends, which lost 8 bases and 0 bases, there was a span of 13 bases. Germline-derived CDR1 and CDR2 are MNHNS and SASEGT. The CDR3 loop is CASGGESMNTEAFF. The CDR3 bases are TGTGCCAGCGGCGGGGAGTCCATGAACACTGAAGCTTTCTTT.

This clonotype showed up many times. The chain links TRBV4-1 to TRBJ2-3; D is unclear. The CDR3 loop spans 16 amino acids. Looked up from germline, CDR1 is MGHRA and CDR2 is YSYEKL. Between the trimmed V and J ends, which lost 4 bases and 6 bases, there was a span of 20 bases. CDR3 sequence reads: CASSLIVPASQDTQYF. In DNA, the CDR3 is TGCGCCAGCAGCCTCATAGTCCCGGCGTCACAGGATACGCAGTATTTT.

The CDR3 coding sequence is TGCAGTGCTAGATCTAGCGGGGGGACAGATACGCAGTATTTT. Residues: CSARSSGGTDTQYF. This chain connects TRBV20-1 to TRBJ2-3, with TRBD2 matching 11 bases. CDR1 is DFQATT, CDR2 SNEGSKA, per germline (reference sequence). CDR3 length equals 14 residues. After removal of 2 bases from V and 3 bases from J, the junction contained 1 base not matched to a gene.

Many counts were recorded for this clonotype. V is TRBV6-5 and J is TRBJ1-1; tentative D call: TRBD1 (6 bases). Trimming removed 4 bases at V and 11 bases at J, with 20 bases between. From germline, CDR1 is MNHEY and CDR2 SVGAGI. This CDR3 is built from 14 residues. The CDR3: CASSFGAGARRAFF. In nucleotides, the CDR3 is TGTGCCAGCAGTTTTGGAGCAGGGGCACGTCGGGCTTTCTTT.

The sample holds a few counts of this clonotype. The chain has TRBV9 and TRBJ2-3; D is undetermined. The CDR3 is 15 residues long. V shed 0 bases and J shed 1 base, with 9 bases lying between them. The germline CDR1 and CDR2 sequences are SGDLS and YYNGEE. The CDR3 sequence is CASSVAGQGTDTQYF. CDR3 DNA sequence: TGTGCCAGCAGCGTAGCTGGGCAGGGCACAGATACGCAGTATTTT.

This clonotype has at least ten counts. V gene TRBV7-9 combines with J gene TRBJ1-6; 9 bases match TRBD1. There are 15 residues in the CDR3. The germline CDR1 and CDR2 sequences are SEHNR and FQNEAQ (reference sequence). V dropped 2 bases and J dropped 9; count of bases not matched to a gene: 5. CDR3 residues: CASSLQGTGSSPLHF. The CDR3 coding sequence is TGTGCCAGCAGCTTACAAGGGACAGGGAGTTCACCCCTCCACTTT.